This T cell receptor (beta chain) comes out of a study of blood T cell repertoires in COVID-19. About the study: The United States, Italy and Spain were the sources of the acute and convalescent COVID-19 samples. Sources were T cells, B-cell-depleted T cells, or PBMCs; the material itself was cDNA or gDNA.

The authors' processing: Amplification of reference gene primers provided the estimated nucleated cell counts. Using immunoSEQ multiplex PCR, the repertoire was profiled, and TCRdb retains in-frame clones only, with some absent. The D gene and trimming were derived from the DNA, and the V and J assignments and clone size from that table. This sample has some 170,000 clones, with roughly 90% found just once. CDR1 and CDR2 (germline): MNHEY, SMNVEV (reference sequence). The V gene end was trimmed by 5 bases and the J gene end by 8 bases; junction bases not matched to a gene: 14. The CDR3 sequence is 15 residues long.

The specimen sequenced was PBMCs or T cells enriched from blood (not recorded which). The rearrangement joins TRBV27 to TRBJ1-2; the match to TRBD1 covers 7 bases. The receptor's source is a human donor with acute COVID-19. The donor label of this sample is uncertain. The CDR3 DNA is TGTGCCAGCAGTGCTAATGACAGGGTCATCTACGGCTACACCTTC. Protein: CASSANDRVIYGYTF.